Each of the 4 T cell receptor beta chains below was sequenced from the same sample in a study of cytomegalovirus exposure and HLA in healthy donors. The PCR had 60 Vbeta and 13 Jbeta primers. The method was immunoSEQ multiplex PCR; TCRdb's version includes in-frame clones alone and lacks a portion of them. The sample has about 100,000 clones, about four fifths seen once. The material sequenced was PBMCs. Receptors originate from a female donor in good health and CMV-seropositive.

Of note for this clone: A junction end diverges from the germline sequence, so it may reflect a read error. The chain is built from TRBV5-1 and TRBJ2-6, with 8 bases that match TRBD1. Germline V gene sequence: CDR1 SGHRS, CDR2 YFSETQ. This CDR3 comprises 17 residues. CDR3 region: CASSPGQGITGANGLTF. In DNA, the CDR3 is TGCGCCAGCAGCCCCGGACAGGGAATCACTGGGGCCAACGGCCTGACTTTC.

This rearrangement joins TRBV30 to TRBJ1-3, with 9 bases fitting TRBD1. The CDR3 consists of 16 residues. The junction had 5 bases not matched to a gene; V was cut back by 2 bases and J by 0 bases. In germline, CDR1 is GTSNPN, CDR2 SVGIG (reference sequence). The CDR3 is CAWSRDRASSGNTIYF. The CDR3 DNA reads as TGTGCCTGGAGTAGGGACAGGGCTTCCTCTGGAAACACCATATATTTT.

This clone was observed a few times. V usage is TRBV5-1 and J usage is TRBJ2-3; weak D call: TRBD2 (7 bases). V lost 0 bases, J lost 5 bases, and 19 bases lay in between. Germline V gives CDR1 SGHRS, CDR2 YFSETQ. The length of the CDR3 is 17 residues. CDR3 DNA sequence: TGCGCCAGCAGCTTGGGTCGGCGGGGGCCCTCGAGAGATACGCAGTATTTT. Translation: CASSLGRRGPSRDTQYF.

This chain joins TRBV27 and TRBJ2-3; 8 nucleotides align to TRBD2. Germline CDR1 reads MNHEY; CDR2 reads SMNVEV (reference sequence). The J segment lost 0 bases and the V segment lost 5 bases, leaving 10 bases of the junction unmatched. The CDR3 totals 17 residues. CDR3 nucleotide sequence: TGTGCCAGCAGTCAATACACCGGGACTAGTAGCACAGATACGCAGTATTTT. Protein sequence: CASSQYTGTSSTDTQYF.